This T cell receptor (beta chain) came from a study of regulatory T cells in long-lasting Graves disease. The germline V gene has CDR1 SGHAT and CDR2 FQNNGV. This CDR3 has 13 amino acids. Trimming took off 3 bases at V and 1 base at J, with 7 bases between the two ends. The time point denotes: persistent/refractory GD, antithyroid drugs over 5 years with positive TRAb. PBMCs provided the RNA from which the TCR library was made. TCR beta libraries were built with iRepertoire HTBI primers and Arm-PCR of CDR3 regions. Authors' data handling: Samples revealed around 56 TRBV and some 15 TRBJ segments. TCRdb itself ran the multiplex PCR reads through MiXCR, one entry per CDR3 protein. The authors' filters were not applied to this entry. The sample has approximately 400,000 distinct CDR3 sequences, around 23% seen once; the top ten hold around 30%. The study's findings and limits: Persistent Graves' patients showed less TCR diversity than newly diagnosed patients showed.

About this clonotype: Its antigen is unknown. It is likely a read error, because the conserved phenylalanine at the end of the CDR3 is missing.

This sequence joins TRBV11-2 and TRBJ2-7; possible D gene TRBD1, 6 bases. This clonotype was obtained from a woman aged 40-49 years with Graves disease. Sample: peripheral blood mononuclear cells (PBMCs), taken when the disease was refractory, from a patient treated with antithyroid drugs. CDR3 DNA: TGTGCCAGCAGCTTTGGACAGTCCTACGAGCAGTACTCC. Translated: CASSFGQSYEQYS.